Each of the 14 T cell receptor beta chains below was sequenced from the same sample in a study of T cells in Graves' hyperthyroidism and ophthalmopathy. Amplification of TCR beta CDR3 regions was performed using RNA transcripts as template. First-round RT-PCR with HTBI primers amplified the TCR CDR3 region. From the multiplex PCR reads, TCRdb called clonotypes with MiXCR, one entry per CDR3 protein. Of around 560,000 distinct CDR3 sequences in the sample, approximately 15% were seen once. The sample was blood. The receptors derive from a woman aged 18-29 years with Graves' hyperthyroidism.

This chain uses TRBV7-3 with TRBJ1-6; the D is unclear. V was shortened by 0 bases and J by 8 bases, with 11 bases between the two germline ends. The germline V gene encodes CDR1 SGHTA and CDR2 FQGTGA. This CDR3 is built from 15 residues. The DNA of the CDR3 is TGTGCCAGCAGCTTAACGGGCGGTAAGGATTCACCCCTCCACTTT. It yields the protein CASSLTGGKDSPLHF.

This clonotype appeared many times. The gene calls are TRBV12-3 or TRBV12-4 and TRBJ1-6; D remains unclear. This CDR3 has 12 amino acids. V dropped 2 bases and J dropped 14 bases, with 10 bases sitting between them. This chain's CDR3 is CASSLSSRTLHF. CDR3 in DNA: TGTGCCAGCAGTTTAAGCTCAAGGACCCTCCACTTT.

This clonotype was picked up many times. The CDR3, as DNA: TGTGCCACCAGCAGAGATCCTATCCGGACAGGTATTCAAGCTTTCTTT. The encoded protein is CATSRDPIRTGIQAFF. The rearrangement joins TRBV15 to TRBJ1-1, with 7 positions matching TRBD1. Looked up from germline, CDR1 is LNHNV and CDR2 is YYDKDF (reference sequence). The trim removed 0 bases at V and 9 bases at J, leaving 13 bases unmatched. CDR3 length: 16 amino acids. Filled out from reference TRBV15 and TRBJ1-1, the complete variable domain reads DAMVIQNPRYQVTQFGKPVTLSCSQTLNHNVMYWYQQKSSQAPKLLFHYYDKDFNNEADTPDNFQSRRPNTSFCFLDIRSPGLGDTAMYLCATSRDPIRTGIQAFFGQGTRLTVV.

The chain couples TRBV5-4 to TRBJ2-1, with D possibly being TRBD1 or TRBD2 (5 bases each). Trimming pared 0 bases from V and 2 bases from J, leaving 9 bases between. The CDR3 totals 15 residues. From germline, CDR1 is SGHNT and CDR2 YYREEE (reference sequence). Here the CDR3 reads CASSLALGPYNEQFF. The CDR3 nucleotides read TGTGCCAGCAGCTTGGCGCTGGGACCCTACAATGAGCAGTTCTTC.

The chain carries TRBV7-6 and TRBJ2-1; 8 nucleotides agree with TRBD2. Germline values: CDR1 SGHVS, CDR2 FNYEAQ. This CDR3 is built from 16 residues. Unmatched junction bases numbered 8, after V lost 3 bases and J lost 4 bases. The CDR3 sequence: CASSFRISGAYNEQFF. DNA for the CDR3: TGTGCCAGCAGCTTCCGAATTAGCGGGGCTTACAATGAGCAGTTCTTC. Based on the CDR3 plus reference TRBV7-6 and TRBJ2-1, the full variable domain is GAGVSQSPRYKVTKRGQDVALRCDPISGHVSLYWYRQALGQGPEFLTYFNYEAQQDKSGLPNDRFSAERPEGSISTLTIQRTEQRDSAMYRCASSFRISGAYNEQFFGPGTRLTVL.

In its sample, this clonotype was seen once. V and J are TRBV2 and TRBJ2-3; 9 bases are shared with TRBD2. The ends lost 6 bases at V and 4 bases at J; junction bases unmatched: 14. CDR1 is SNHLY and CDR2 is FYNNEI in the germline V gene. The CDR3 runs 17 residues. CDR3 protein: CASREPRLAERSDTQYF. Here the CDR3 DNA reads TGTGCCAGCAGGGAACCAAGACTAGCGGAACGGTCAGATACGCAGTATTTT.

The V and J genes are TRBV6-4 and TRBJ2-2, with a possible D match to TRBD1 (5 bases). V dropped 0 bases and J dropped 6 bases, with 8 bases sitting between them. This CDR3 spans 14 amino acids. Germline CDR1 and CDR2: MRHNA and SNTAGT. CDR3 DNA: TGTGCCAGCAGTGACTCAGACAGCCCCGGGGAGCTGTTTTTT. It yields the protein CASSDSDSPGELFF.

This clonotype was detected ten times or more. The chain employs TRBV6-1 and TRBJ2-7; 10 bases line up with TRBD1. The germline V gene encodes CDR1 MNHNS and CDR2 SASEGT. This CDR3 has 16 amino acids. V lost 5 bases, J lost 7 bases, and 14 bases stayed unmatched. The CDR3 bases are TGTGCCAGCAGTTTCAACCCGGGACAGGGGACGTGGGAGCAGTACTTC. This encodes CASSFNPGQGTWEQYF.

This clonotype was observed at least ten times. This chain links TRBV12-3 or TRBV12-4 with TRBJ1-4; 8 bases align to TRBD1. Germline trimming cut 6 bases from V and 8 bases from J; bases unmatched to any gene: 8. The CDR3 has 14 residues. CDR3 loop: CASRGGTGGEKLFF. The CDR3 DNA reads TGTGCCAGCAGGGGGGGGACAGGAGGGGAAAAACTGTTTTTT.

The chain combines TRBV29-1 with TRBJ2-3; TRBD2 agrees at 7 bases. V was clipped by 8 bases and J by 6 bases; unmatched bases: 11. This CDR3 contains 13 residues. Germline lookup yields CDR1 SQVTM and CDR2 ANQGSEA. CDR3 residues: CSSQRGRPDTQYF. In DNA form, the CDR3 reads TGCAGCTCCCAGCGGGGCCGCCCCGATACGCAGTATTTT.

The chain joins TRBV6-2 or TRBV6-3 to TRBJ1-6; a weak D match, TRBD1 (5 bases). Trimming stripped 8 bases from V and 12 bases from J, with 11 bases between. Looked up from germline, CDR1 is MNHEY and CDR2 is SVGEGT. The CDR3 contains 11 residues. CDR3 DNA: TGTGCCAGCGGACAATCCGGACCCCTCCACTTT. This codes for CASGQSGPLHF.

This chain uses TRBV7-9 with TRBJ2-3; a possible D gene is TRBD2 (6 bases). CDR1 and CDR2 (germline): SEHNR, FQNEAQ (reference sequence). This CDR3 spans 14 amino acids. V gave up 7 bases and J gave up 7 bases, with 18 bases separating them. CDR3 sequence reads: CASKRGLLGNTQYF. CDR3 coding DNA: TGTGCCAGCAAGAGGGGACTTCTCGGGAATACGCAGTATTTT.

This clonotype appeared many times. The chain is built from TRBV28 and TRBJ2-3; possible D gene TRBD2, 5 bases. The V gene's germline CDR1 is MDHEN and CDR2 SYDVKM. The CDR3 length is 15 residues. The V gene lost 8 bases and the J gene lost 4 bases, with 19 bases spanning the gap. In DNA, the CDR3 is TGTGCCAGCTCTCCCCGGGAAACCGGGGCAGATACGCAGTATTTT. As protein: CASSPRETGADTQYF.

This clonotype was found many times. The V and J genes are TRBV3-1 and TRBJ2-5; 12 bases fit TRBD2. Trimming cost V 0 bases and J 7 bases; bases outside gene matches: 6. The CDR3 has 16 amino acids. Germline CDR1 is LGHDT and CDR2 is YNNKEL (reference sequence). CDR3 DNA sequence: TGTGCCAGCAGCCAAGACCTAGCGGGAGGGAGCAGGACCCAGTACTTC. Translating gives CASSQDLAGGSRTQYF.